These 19 T cell receptor beta chains originate from one sample sequenced in a study of control samples from healthy donors and cancer patients. TCRdb's copy holds only in-frame clones and misses some; the assay was immunoSEQ multiplex PCR. Here the sample spans some 140,000 clones, just under 95% being singletons. Sequenced: PBMCs. Receptors originate from a man in his sixties with colorectal cancer.

V and J are TRBV5-8 and TRBJ2-3, with 8 bases identical to TRBD1. J was trimmed by 13 bases and V by 0 bases; bases with no gene match: 4. Looked up from germline, CDR1 is SGHTS and CDR2 is YDEGEE. The CDR3 contains 12 residues. The CDR3 coding sequence is TGTGCCAGCAGCTTGGAGGACAGGGAAGAGTATTTT. Translated: CASSLEDREEYF.

The chain has TRBV27 and TRBJ1-1, with 9 bases that match TRBD1. The V gene's germline CDR1 is MNHEY and CDR2 SMNVEV (reference sequence). The CDR3 has 14 residues. With 5 bases clipped from V and 3 bases from J, the junction kept 4 bases outside the gene matches. As DNA, the CDR3 is TGTGCCAGCAGTGACAGGGGGAGGTACACTGAAGCTTTCTTT. Residues: CASSDRGRYTEAFF.

The V and J genes are TRBV5-1 and TRBJ2-5; a possible D gene is TRBD2 (6 bases). Trimming took 3 bases from V and 5 from J, leaving 11 bases between them. The CDR3 sequence is 13 residues long. CDR1 and CDR2 (germline): SGHRS, YFSETQ. The CDR3 nucleotides read TGCGCCAGCAGCTCATCCGGAGGGGAGACCCAGTACTTC. Amino acids: CASSSSGGETQYF.

The V call is TRBV14, the J call TRBJ2-1, with 8 bases identical to TRBD1. Germline CDR1 SGHDN, CDR2 FVKESK. The CDR3 totals 19 residues. The junction had 15 bases not matched to a gene; V was cut back by 1 base and J by 4 bases. CDR3: CASSQGRGSTGVFYNEQFF. The CDR3 DNA sequence: TGTGCCAGCAGCCAAGGTCGAGGGTCGACAGGGGTGTTTTACAATGAGCAGTTCTTC.

The rearrangement uses TRBV4-1 and TRBJ1-2, with TRBD1 matching over 7 bases. Looked up from germline, CDR1 is MGHRA and CDR2 is YSYEKL. The CDR3 is 15 amino acids. The V and J ends lost 7 bases and 3 bases, in that order; junction bases with no gene match: 11. CDR3 loop: CASTLNTGQHYGYTF. For the CDR3, the DNA is TGCGCCAGCACCCTAAACACGGGACAGCACTATGGCTACACCTTC.

The V call is TRBV7-9, the J call TRBJ1-2; possible D gene TRBD1, 5 bases. Germline V gene data show CDR1 as SEHNR and CDR2 as FQNEAQ (reference sequence). V gave up 1 base and J gave up 0 bases, with 12 bases separating them. The CDR3 loop spans 16 amino acids. DNA of the CDR3: TGTGCCAGCAGCTTAGTATCGGGACCGTCTAACTATGGCTACACCTTC. This gives the protein CASSLVSGPSNYGYTF.

In its sample, this clone was seen once. This sequence joins TRBV19 and TRBJ2-2; 12 bases line up with TRBD1. The junction had 9 bases not matched to a gene; V was cut back by 8 bases and J by 5 bases. Germline V CDR1 and CDR2: LNHDA, SQIVND (reference sequence). The CDR3 runs 16 residues. DNA for the CDR3: TGTGCCAGTGCGCCGGGACAGGGGGCGAGTACCGGGGAGCTGTTTTTT. This codes for CASAPGQGASTGELFF.

The chain couples TRBV10-2 to TRBJ1-2; TRBD1 matches 7 bases. V dropped 4 bases and J dropped 4; count of bases not matched to a gene: 9. Germline CDR1 WSHSY, CDR2 SAAADI. This CDR3 spans 15 amino acids. CDR3 nucleotides: TGCGCCAGCAGTGGGGACAGCGCAACCTCCTATGGCTACACCTTC. This codes for CASSGDSATSYGYTF.

The rearrangement links TRBV4-2 to TRBJ1-2, with D possibly matching TRBD1 (5 bases). CDR3 length equals 15 residues. Looked up from germline, CDR1 is LGHNA and CDR2 is YNFKEQ. Trimming pared 1 base from V and 2 bases from J, leaving 11 bases between. The CDR3 sequence: CASSQGRGNNYGYTF. The CDR3 DNA is TGTGCCAGCAGCCAAGGGCGGGGGAACAACTATGGCTACACCTTC.

This sequence joins TRBV25-1 and TRBJ2-1, with 11 bases matching TRBD2. Germline CDR1 MGHDK, CDR2 SYGVNS. The CDR3 runs to 16 residues. V shed 6 bases, J shed 4 bases, and the junction held 8 bases outside the gene matches. The chain's CDR3 is CASSDLVAGGYNEQFF. The CDR3 coding sequence is TGTGCCAGCAGCGATTTGGTAGCGGGGGGGTACAATGAGCAGTTCTTC. The full variable domain, in which reference TRBV25-1 and TRBJ2-1 provide the parts outside the CDR3, is EADIYQTPRYLVIGTGKKITLECSQTMGHDKMYWYQQDPGMELHLIHYSYGVNSTEKGDLSSESTVSRIRTEHFPLTLESARPSHTSQYLCASSDLVAGGYNEQFFGPGTRLTVL.

The CDR3 spells CAWSVLRSNQPQHF. For the CDR3, the DNA is TGTGCCTGGAGTGTACTGCGGTCCAATCAGCCCCAGCATTTT. V is TRBV30 and J is TRBJ1-5; D unresolved. The V gene lost 0 bases and the J gene lost 3 bases, with 9 bases spanning the gap. The CDR3 contains 14 residues. From germline, CDR1 is GTSNPN and CDR2 SVGIG (reference sequence).

This rearrangement joins TRBV10-3 to TRBJ1-4, with 8 bases that match TRBD1. Looked up from germline, CDR1 is ENHRY and CDR2 is SYGVKD. Trimming cost V 0 bases and J 3 bases; bases outside gene matches: 9. The CDR3 covers 18 residues. The CDR3 bases are TGTGCCATCAGTGAGTCGTATTTAAGGACAGGGCCTAATGAAAAACTGTTTTTT. It codes for CAISESYLRTGPNEKLFF.

The V call is TRBV5-1, the J call TRBJ2-7; D gene unclear. Germline CDR1 is SGHRS and CDR2 is YFSETQ. Trimming pared 1 base from V and 0 bases from J, leaving 11 bases between. The CDR3 runs to 15 residues. CDR3 in DNA: TGCGCCAGCAGCTTGAACCCGGGTGGCTCCTACGAGCAGTACTTC. This gives the protein CASSLNPGGSYEQYF.

The chain joins TRBV5-4 to TRBJ2-7, with 7 bases lining up with TRBD1. V lost 2 bases, J lost 11 bases, and 7 bases stayed unmatched. The germline V gene has CDR1 SGHNT and CDR2 YYREEE (reference sequence). The CDR3 runs to 12 residues. This CDR3 is CASSFDQGVKYF. CDR3 in DNA: TGTGCCAGCAGCTTCGACCAGGGGGTAAAGTACTTC. Full variable domain (rest looked up from reference TRBV5-4 and TRBJ2-7): ETGVTQSPTHLIKTRGQQVTLRCSSQSGHNTVSWYQQALGQGPQFIFQYYREEENGRGNFPPRFSGLQFPNYSSELNVNALELDDSALYLCASSFDQGVKYFGPGTRLTVT.

This chain uses TRBV9 with TRBJ1-3; 11 positions agree with TRBD1. This CDR3 has 18 residues. Germline CDR1 reads SGDLS; CDR2 reads YYNGEE. V shed 2 bases and J 1 base; nucleotides not matched to a gene: 8. The CDR3 nucleotides read TGTGCCAGCAGCGTTTCGGACAGGGGGCCTACTTCTGGAAACACCATATATTTT. It encodes CASSVSDRGPTSGNTIYF.

The V gene is TRBV5-1, the J gene TRBJ2-3; D call uncertain. V was clipped by 4 bases and J by 6 bases, with 15 bases between them. The CDR3 runs 14 residues. CDR1 is SGHRS and CDR2 is YFSETQ in the germline V gene. The DNA of the CDR3 is TGCGCCAGCAGCGTGGCCGAAGTCAGGGATACGCAGTATTTT. Its translation is CASSVAEVRDTQYF.

The V gene is TRBV30, the J gene TRBJ2-7, with D perhaps TRBD1 (6 bases). Germline V lookup: CDR1 GTSNPN, CDR2 SVGIG (reference sequence). The CDR3 is 13 residues long. Between the trimmed V and J ends, which lost 5 bases and 2 bases, there was a span of 13 bases. CDR3 nucleotide sequence: TGTGCCTGGGGCCGGGACAACCCCTACGAGCAGTACTTC. Protein product: CAWGRDNPYEQYF.

The chain joins TRBV11-2 to TRBJ2-7; no reliable D call. Germline CDR1 is SGHAT and CDR2 is FQNNGV. Trimming removed 3 bases from V and 1 base from J, with 4 bases in between. This CDR3 contains 12 residues. CDR3: CASSFISYEQYF. In nucleotides, the CDR3 is TGTGCCAGCAGCTTTATTTCCTACGAGCAGTACTTC.

This sequence joins TRBV6-4 and TRBJ1-1, with no clear D. V was pared by 7 bases and J by 3 bases, with 15 bases between. Germline-derived CDR1 and CDR2 are MRHNA and SNTAGT. The CDR3 runs 14 residues. CDR3 amino acids: CASTLTPADTEAFF. In DNA, the CDR3 is TGTGCCAGCACCCTGACACCAGCAGACACTGAAGCTTTCTTT.